Below are 27 T cell receptor beta chains sequenced from a single sample in a study of control samples from healthy donors and cancer patients. Assay: immunoSEQ multiplex PCR; the TCRdb copy retains only in-frame clones and omits some. The sample has about 98,000 clones, approximately 78% seen once; the top ten hold approximately 2%. Sequenced input: blood. The receptors come from a man aged 60 to 75 in good health.

The chain employs TRBV27 and TRBJ2-7; D gene uncertain. Germline loops: CDR1 MNHEY, CDR2 SMNVEV (reference sequence). The CDR3 contains 16 residues. V was pared by 4 bases and J by 2 bases, with 18 bases between. Here the CDR3 reads CASSSGLAIGPYEQYF. The DNA for the CDR3 is TGTGCCAGCAGTTCGGGCCTGGCTATTGGACCCTACGAGCAGTACTTC.

The chain is built from TRBV7-9 and TRBJ2-3; TRBD2 agrees at 9 bases. Per germline, CDR1 SEHNR and CDR2 FQNEAQ (reference sequence). Trimming at V came to 1 base and at J to 6 bases, leaving 2 bases not matched to a gene. This CDR3 is built from 14 residues. DNA for the CDR3: TGTGCCAGCAGCTTAGGCGGGGGGGCGGATACGCAGTATTTT. Amino acid sequence: CASSLGGGADTQYF.

The chain is built from TRBV19 and TRBJ1-1, with TRBD1 matching over 7 bases. The CDR3 sequence is 12 residues long. Germline loops: CDR1 LNHDA, CDR2 SQIVND (reference sequence). V gave up 4 bases and J gave up 7 bases; unmatched junction bases: 3. CDR3 residues: CASSTGQVEAFF. CDR3 nucleotides: TGTGCCAGTAGTACCGGACAGGTTGAAGCTTTCTTT.

V usage is TRBV30 and J usage is TRBJ2-3; either TRBD1 or TRBD2 may supply D (5 bases each). CDR3 length: 15 residues. Germline-derived CDR1 and CDR2 are GTSNPN and SVGIG (reference sequence). V lost 5 bases to trimming and J lost 2 bases, with 17 bases between them. CDR3 loop: CAWGRDRGFTDTQYF. CDR3 bases: TGTGCCTGGGGCAGGGATCGGGGATTCACAGATACGCAGTATTTT.

The chain uses TRBV13 and TRBJ1-3, with TRBD1 identical over 7 bases. This CDR3 spans 15 amino acids. Germline V gene lookup returns CDR1 PRHDT and CDR2 FYEKMQ (reference sequence). J gave up 4 bases and V 1 base, and 4 bases lay outside the gene matches. The CDR3 protein is CASSLVPGGGNTIYF. The CDR3 nucleotides are TGTGCCAGCAGCTTAGTTCCAGGGGGAGGAAACACCATATATTTT.

V gene TRBV2 combines with J gene TRBJ1-5, with D maybe TRBD1 (5 bases). The CDR3 covers 14 residues. Trimming cost V 6 bases and J 6 bases, with 15 bases left between them. Looked up from germline, CDR1 is SNHLY and CDR2 is FYNNEI. The CDR3 nucleotides read TGTGCCAGCAGAGGGACCAGAGAGGGTCAGCCCCAGCATTTT. Translation gives CASRGTREGQPQHF.

The J gene is TRBJ2-6, the V gene TRBV5-4; D gene uncertain. CDR1 is SGHNT, CDR2 YYREEE, per germline (reference sequence). V lost 5 bases and J 0 bases, leaving 12 bases between the germline ends. The CDR3 extends over 16 amino acids. CDR3 coding DNA: TGTGCCAGCAGTTTAGCTATTTCCTCTGGGGCCAACGTCCTGACTTTC. It codes for CASSLAISSGANVLTF.

The chain carries TRBV6-6 and TRBJ1-3, with no clear D. CDR1 and CDR2 (germline): MNHNY, SVGAGI (reference sequence). V was pared by 7 bases and J by 8 bases, with 21 bases between. This CDR3 is built from 15 residues. The chain's CDR3 is CASNWESRSVHTIYF. The CDR3 DNA reads TGTGCCAGCAATTGGGAATCCCGATCGGTCCACACCATATATTTT.

The J gene is TRBJ1-2, the V gene TRBV30; no firm D call. The CDR3 has 12 residues. Deletions cut 5 bases from V and 1 base from J, with 8 bases between. Germline CDR1 GTSNPN, CDR2 SVGIG (reference sequence). Here the CDR3 reads CAWLRDNYGYTF. Written as DNA, the CDR3 is TGTGCCTGGCTCCGGGATAACTATGGCTACACCTTC.

The chain joins TRBV3-1 (or the pseudogene TRBV3-2) to TRBJ1-1; D gene ambiguous. V was clipped by 3 bases and J by 1 base, with 12 bases between them. The CDR3 covers 15 residues. CDR1 is LGHDT and CDR2 is YNNKEL in the germline V gene (reference sequence). The CDR3 coding sequence is TGTGCCAGCAGCCAGGGAAGGACCAAGAACACTGAAGCTTTCTTT. This sequence encodes CASSQGRTKNTEAFF.

V is TRBV19 and J is TRBJ2-3, with 8 positions matching TRBD2. This CDR3 contains 19 residues. The V gene end was trimmed by 4 bases and the J gene end by 0 bases; junction bases not matched to a gene: 15. CDR1 and CDR2 from the germline V gene are LNHDA and SQIVND (reference sequence). In DNA, the CDR3 is TGTGCCAGTAGTAACCCATGGGCGGGGCGGGAGGCTAGCACAGATACGCAGTATTTT. It translates to CASSNPWAGREASTDTQYF.

The V gene is TRBV21-1, the J gene TRBJ2-5; the table's TRBD1 call for D was not verified on the DNA. TRBV21-1 is noted as a pseudogene. The CDR3 extends over 15 amino acids. CDR3 sequence: CASSKRGTVQETQYF. The CDR3, as DNA: TGTGCCAGCAGCAAAAGGGGGACAGTCCAAGAGACCCAGTACTTC.

The chain employs TRBV5-5 and TRBJ2-7; 9 nucleotides match TRBD1. V dropped 3 bases and J dropped 3; count of bases not matched to a gene: 7. The CDR3 sequence is 15 residues long. Germline CDR1 reads SGHKS; CDR2 reads YYEKEE (reference sequence). CDR3 residues: CASSSGWTGVYEQYF. CDR3 nucleotide sequence: TGTGCCAGCAGCTCTGGCTGGACAGGGGTCTACGAGCAGTACTTC.

The rearrangement links TRBV5-5 to TRBJ2-1; TRBD2 matches 7 bases. With 4 bases clipped from V and 8 bases from J, the junction kept 9 bases outside the gene matches. Germline CDR1 SGHKS, CDR2 YYEKEE (reference sequence). The CDR3 sequence is 14 residues long. CDR3 sequence: CASSQGGAADEQFF. In nucleotides, the CDR3 is TGTGCCAGCAGCCAGGGAGGGGCCGCTGATGAGCAGTTCTTC.

The chain links TRBV19 to TRBJ2-1; 9 nucleotides line up with TRBD2. This CDR3 comprises 14 residues. The V segment lost 5 bases and the J segment 9 bases; nucleotides outside the gene matches: 8. Germline loops: CDR1 LNHDA, CDR2 SQIVND (reference sequence). This CDR3 reads CASSPAGGSFEQFF. In DNA form, the CDR3 reads TGTGCCAGTAGTCCAGCGGGAGGATCATTTGAGCAGTTCTTC.

The V gene is TRBV10-3, the J gene TRBJ2-5; 9 nucleotides line up with TRBD2. Germline V gives CDR1 ENHRY, CDR2 SYGVKD. The length of the CDR3 is 19 residues. Germline trimming cut 2 bases from V and 1 base from J; bases unmatched to any gene: 14. The DNA of the CDR3 is TGTGCCATCAGTGAGCCGGAGGTCTTAGCGGGAGAGGCCCAAGAGACCCAGTACTTC. As protein: CAISEPEVLAGEAQETQYF.

The chain combines TRBV30 with TRBJ1-3, with D unresolved. Germline V gene sequence: CDR1 GTSNPN, CDR2 SVGIG (reference sequence). V lost 7 bases to trimming and J lost 0 bases, with 10 bases between them. This CDR3 contains 13 residues. The CDR3 is CASLDFSGNTIYF. The CDR3, as DNA: TGTGCCTCACTCGACTTCTCTGGAAACACCATATATTTT.

CDR3 sequence: CASRSRTVGGDEQFF. The DNA for the CDR3 is TGCGCCAGCAGGAGCAGGACCGTCGGGGGGGATGAGCAGTTCTTC. V is TRBV4-1 and J is TRBJ2-1, with TRBD2 matching over 8 bases. Germline CDR1 is MGHRA and CDR2 is YSYEKL. This CDR3 spans 15 amino acids. Unmatched junction bases numbered 12, after V lost 6 bases and J lost 8 bases.

Worth noting for this clone: Other nucleotide sequences in the sample specify the same CDR3. The rearrangement joins TRBV12-3 or TRBV12-4 to TRBJ2-1, with 7 bases fitting TRBD2. Trimming cost V 11 bases and J 10 bases; bases outside gene matches: 11. CDR3 length: 12 amino acids. The CDR3 here is CAGSRGVGEQFF. The CDR3 DNA sequence: TGTGCCGGAAGTCGGGGGGTGGGGGAGCAGTTCTTC.

The V call is TRBV6-1, the J call TRBJ1-6, with D possibly TRBD1 on 5 matching bases. Germline V gene data show CDR1 as MNHNS and CDR2 as SASEGT. The CDR3 sequence is 16 residues long. Between the trimmed V and J ends, which lost 0 bases and 6 bases, there was a span of 12 bases. The CDR3 DNA sequence: TGTGCCAGCAGTGAAGCGGGGGTTTGGCGTAATTCACCCCTCCACTTT. This translates into CASSEAGVWRNSPLHF.

The V gene is TRBV5-5, the J gene TRBJ2-3; D gene uncertain. The V end was cut by 1 base, the J end by 0 bases, with 12 bases between. The CDR3 has 16 residues. Per the germline V gene, CDR1 is SGHKS and CDR2 is YYEKEE (reference sequence). The CDR3 region is CASSLSGSASTDTQYF. CDR3 coding DNA: TGTGCCAGCAGCTTGTCCGGCTCTGCTAGCACAGATACGCAGTATTTT. Combining the CDR3 with reference TRBV5-5 and TRBJ2-3 gives the whole variable domain DAGVTQSPTHLIKTRGQQVTLRCSPISGHKSVSWYQQVLGQGPQFIFQYYEKEERGRGNFPDRFSARQFPNYSSELNVNALLLGDSALYLCASSLSGSASTDTQYFGPGTRLTVL.

The chain carries TRBV5-1 and TRBJ2-1, with 13 bases identical to TRBD2. V gave up 4 bases and J gave up 5 bases; unmatched junction bases: 6. This CDR3 spans 16 amino acids. CDR1 and CDR2 from the germline V gene are SGHRS and YFSETQ. CDR3 region: CASSLTSGGANNEQFF. In DNA, the CDR3 is TGCGCCAGCAGCCTTACTAGCGGGGGGGCAAACAATGAGCAGTTCTTC.

The V and J genes are TRBV28 and TRBJ2-2; TRBD2 agrees at 8 bases. V lost 5 bases, J lost 8 bases, and 13 bases stayed unmatched. Germline CDR1 MDHEN, CDR2 SYDVKM. The CDR3 is 16 amino acids. DNA of the CDR3: TGTGCCAGCAGTGACCGTAATAGCGGGATCGGGGGGGAGCTGTTTTTT. It yields the protein CASSDRNSGIGGELFF. Full variable domain (missing parts from reference TRBV28 and TRBJ2-2): DVKVTQSSRYLVKRTGEKVFLECVQDMDHENMFWYRQDPGLGLRLIYFSYDVKMKEKGDIPEGYSVSREKKERFSLILESASTNQTSMYLCASSDRNSGIGGELFFGEGSRLTVL.

The chain employs TRBV6-6 and TRBJ1-1; D is unresolved. Germline CDR1 reads MNHNY; CDR2 reads SVGAGI (reference sequence). V lost 5 bases and J 7 bases, leaving 8 bases between the germline ends. This CDR3 region has 11 residues. The CDR3 DNA follows: TGTGCCAGCAGTCCCTTATATGAAGCTTTCTTT. Its protein is CASSPLYEAFF.

This CDR3 is CASTREGYGYTF. The CDR3 DNA follows: TGTGCCAGCACCCGGGAAGGCTATGGCTACACCTTC. The chain couples TRBV7-9 to TRBJ1-2, with D unclear. The CDR3 spans 12 residues. The V gene's germline CDR1 is SEHNR and CDR2 FQNEAQ (reference sequence). V lost 7 bases and J 4 bases, leaving 10 bases between the germline ends. The variable domain in full, with the rest retrieved from reference TRBV7-9 and TRBJ1-2, is DTGVSQNPRHKITKRGQNVTFRCDPISEHNRLYWYRQTLGQGPEFLTYFQNEAQLEKSRLLSDRFSAERPKGSFSTLEIQRTEQGDSAMYLCASTREGYGYTFGSGTRLTVV.

The chain has TRBV5-4 and TRBJ1-2, with a weak D call TRBD1 (5 bases). The germline CDR1 and CDR2 sequences are SGHNT and YYREEE (reference sequence). The V end was cut by 1 base, the J end by 5 bases, with 15 bases between. The CDR3 consists of 15 residues. For the CDR3, the DNA is TGTGCCAGCAGCTTGAATCCGGGGGTACAATATGGCTACACCTTC. The encoded protein is CASSLNPGVQYGYTF.

The chain carries TRBV30 and TRBJ1-1; D might be TRBD1 (5 bases). V lost 2 bases to trimming and J lost 4 bases, with 17 bases between them. The CDR3 length is 15 residues. Germline V gene lookup returns CDR1 GTSNPN and CDR2 SVGIG (reference sequence). CDR3 residues: CAWSSGTNAPTEAFF. The CDR3 DNA sequence: TGTGCCTGGAGTTCCGGGACGAATGCCCCCACTGAAGCTTTCTTT.